These 30 T cell receptor beta chains were sequenced from one sample in a study of persistence of HIV-infected CD4 T cells. The libraries were made with immunoSEQ version 4 in survey mode. Clones were read by immunoSEQ multiplex PCR, and TCRdb kept only the in-frame ones, dropping some. The sample records approximately 40,000 clones, about four fifths being singletons. Antigens of these TCRs are unknown. Overlapping HIV-1 Gag 15-mer peptides at roughly 1 ug per peptide per mL were used. CD40L/CD69 double-negative CD45RO-high memory CD4+ T cells were collected. The sample consisted of CD4+ T cells sorted from PBMCs after roughly 18-hour stimulation, taken from a patient who received antiretroviral therapy. The receptors derive from an adult man with HIV who was CMV-seropositive.

The V and J genes are TRBV6-5 and TRBJ1-6, with TRBD1 matching over 9 bases. There are 15 residues in the CDR3. With 5 bases clipped from V and 10 bases from J, the junction kept 9 bases outside the gene matches. Germline CDR1 MNHEY, CDR2 SVGAGI. The CDR3 is CASSHTRDRASPLHF. In nucleotides, the CDR3 is TGTGCCAGCAGTCATACCCGGGACAGGGCATCACCCCTCCACTTT.

The gene calls are TRBV12-3 or TRBV12-4 and TRBJ1-2; D is possibly TRBD1 (6 bases). CDR3 length: 13 residues. Trimming took off 1 base at V and 7 bases at J, with 10 bases between the two ends. Written as DNA, the CDR3 is TGTGCCAGCAGTTTAGGGACAGTTTCTGGCTACACCTTC. Protein sequence: CASSLGTVSGYTF.

V and J are TRBV30 and TRBJ1-5; D not certain. Germline assignment: CDR1 GTSNPN and CDR2 SVGIG (reference sequence). V was clipped by 5 bases and J by 0 bases, with 8 bases between them. This CDR3 comprises 13 residues. The CDR3 DNA is TGTGCCTGGGCCCGCCTTAGCAATCAGCCCCAGCATTTT. It encodes CAWARLSNQPQHF.

V usage is TRBV10-1 and J usage is TRBJ1-2, with 9 positions matching TRBD1. Trimming took 4 bases from V and 5 from J; bases not matched to a gene: 2. This CDR3 has 13 amino acids. Per the germline V gene, CDR1 is WNHNN and CDR2 is SYGVQD (reference sequence). The CDR3 DNA reads TGCGCCAGCAGTGTTGACAGGGGGTATGGCTACACCTTC. This translates into CASSVDRGYGYTF.

The J gene is TRBJ2-7, the V gene TRBV30; TRBD2 agrees at 9 bases. The length of the CDR3 is 14 residues. The V gene's germline CDR1 is GTSNPN and CDR2 SVGIG (reference sequence). Losses at the gene ends were 0 bases for V and 6 bases for J; bases not matched to a gene: 6. CDR3 sequence: CAWSVLAGEVEQYF. The CDR3 DNA reads TGTGCCTGGAGTGTATTAGCGGGAGAAGTCGAGCAGTACTTC.

The chain couples TRBV12-3 or TRBV12-4 to TRBJ2-7; D unresolved. The CDR3 covers 12 residues. V lost 5 bases to trimming and J lost 4 bases, with 9 bases between them. The CDR3 DNA sequence: TGTGCCAGCAGTCCTTATAGGTACGAGCAGTACTTC. It encodes CASSPYRYEQYF.

The V gene is TRBV20-1, the J gene TRBJ1-2, with D perhaps TRBD1 (6 bases). CDR1 and CDR2 from the germline V gene are DFQATT and SNEGSKA (reference sequence). The CDR3 is 10 residues long. The CDR3 sequence: CRVRGRGYTF. CDR3 bases: TGCAGAGTGCGGGGGCGAGGCTACACCTTC.

The rearrangement links TRBV24-1 to TRBJ2-1, with 10 bases identical to TRBD2. The length of the CDR3 is 13 residues. Germline lookup yields CDR1 KGHDR and CDR2 SFDVKD. Trimming at V came to 9 bases and at J to 6 bases, leaving 4 bases not matched to a gene. The CDR3, as DNA: TGTGCCACCGGGACTAGCGCGATCAATGAGCAGTTCTTC. Its translation: CATGTSAINEQFF.

The V and J genes are TRBV7-9 and TRBJ2-7; tentatively, D is TRBD1 (5 bases). Germline CDR1 SEHNR, CDR2 FQNEAQ (reference sequence). The CDR3 extends over 15 amino acids. Trimming pared 2 bases from V and 6 bases from J, leaving 17 bases between. The CDR3 bases are TGTGCCAGCAGCTTACGCGCAGGGTCAGTCTCCGAGCAGTACTTC. Protein sequence: CASSLRAGSVSEQYF.

The CDR3 protein is CASSLTGGGIPGELFF. CDR3 bases: TGTGCCAGCAGCTTAACGGGAGGAGGGATCCCCGGGGAGCTGTTTTTT. The rearrangement joins TRBV7-3 to TRBJ2-2; possible D gene TRBD2, 6 bases. The CDR3 has 16 residues. V lost 0 bases and J lost 6, with 14 bases in between. Germline-derived CDR1 and CDR2 are SGHTA and FQGTGA.

V is TRBV19 and J is TRBJ1-5; tentative D call: TRBD1 (5 bases). V gave up 0 bases and J gave up 6 bases, with 15 bases separating them. The CDR3 loop spans 16 amino acids. In germline, CDR1 is LNHDA, CDR2 SQIVND (reference sequence). The CDR3 region is CASSIEAGRLPQPQHF. The CDR3 bases are TGTGCCAGTAGTATAGAAGCAGGGAGGCTCCCTCAGCCCCAGCATTTT. Complete variable domain (other parts from reference TRBV19 and TRBJ1-5): DGGITQSPKYLFRKEGQNVTLSCEQNLNHDAMYWYRQDPGQGLRLIYYSQIVNDFQKGDIAEGYSVSREKKESFPLTVTSAQKNPTAFYLCASSIEAGRLPQPQHFGDGTRLSIL.

The chain has TRBV7-2 and TRBJ2-2; D is unresolved. Deletions cut 0 bases from V and 0 bases from J, with 2 bases between. CDR3 length: 14 residues. Per germline, CDR1 SGHTA and CDR2 FQGNSA. The CDR3 DNA sequence: TGTGCCAGCAGCTTAGCGGCGAACACCGGGGAGCTGTTTTTT. Residues: CASSLAANTGELFF.

This chain links TRBV7-9 with TRBJ2-1; D is perhaps TRBD1 (5 bases). CDR1 is SEHNR, CDR2 FQNEAQ, per germline (reference sequence). The CDR3 sequence is 16 residues long. The V end lost 3 bases, the J end lost 0 bases, and 12 bases lay between the germline ends. This CDR3 reads CASSFRTGSSYNEQFF. CDR3 DNA: TGTGCCAGCAGCTTCAGAACAGGCAGCTCCTACAATGAGCAGTTCTTC.

The V and J genes are TRBV21-1 and TRBJ1-1. TRBV21-1 is described as a pseudogene. The CDR3 spans 16 residues. CDR3 residues: CASSKDGGPQNTEAFF. The CDR3 DNA sequence: TGTGCCAGCAGCAAAGATGGGGGGCCCCAGAACACTGAAGCTTTCTTT.

This chain joins TRBV7-8 and TRBJ1-1, with D possibly being TRBD1 (6 bases). Trimming pared 5 bases from V and 8 bases from J, leaving 12 bases between. CDR3 size: 12 residues. The germline gives CDR1 SGHVS, CDR2 FQNEAQ. The CDR3 DNA sequence: TGTGCCAGCAGCGGGACATTGGGGGAAGCTTTCTTT. Its translation: CASSGTLGEAFF.

The chain recombines TRBV7-2 with TRBJ2-5, with TRBD2 identical over 10 bases. Germline trimming cut 0 bases from V and 2 bases from J; bases unmatched to any gene: 6. The CDR3 runs 17 residues. Germline V gene lookup returns CDR1 SGHTA and CDR2 FQGNSA. The DNA of the CDR3 is TGTGCCAGCAGCTTAGCGGACGTAGCGGGGGGACAAGAGACCCAGTACTTC. Translation gives CASSLADVAGGQETQYF.

Written as DNA, the CDR3 is TGTGCCAGCAGCAGAACAGGGGGGTCACAAGAGACCCAGTACTTC. Encoded protein: CASSRTGGSQETQYF. This rearrangement joins TRBV7-9 to TRBJ2-5; the match to TRBD1 covers 8 bases. Losses at the gene ends were 5 bases for V and 2 bases for J; bases not matched to a gene: 7. The CDR3 runs to 15 residues. Germline V gene data show CDR1 as SEHNR and CDR2 as FQNEAQ (reference sequence).

The chain employs TRBV7-2 and TRBJ2-7, with 9 bases fitting TRBD2. V shed 2 bases and J 7 bases; nucleotides not matched to a gene: 12. The CDR3 covers 16 residues. Germline values: CDR1 SGHTA, CDR2 FQGNSA. The CDR3 sequence: CASSLSPAGGLGEQYF. Written as DNA, the CDR3 is TGTGCCAGCAGCTTAAGTCCAGCGGGAGGACTAGGGGAGCAGTACTTC.

This clone appeared once. The chain is built from TRBV10-3 and TRBJ2-7, with a weak D call TRBD1 (6 bases). CDR1 is ENHRY and CDR2 is SYGVKD in the germline V gene. V dropped 11 bases and J dropped 2 bases, with 16 bases sitting between them. The CDR3 extends over 13 amino acids. CDR3 loop: CAVTGTPTYEQYF. Written as DNA, the CDR3 is TGTGCCGTCACAGGGACGCCTACCTACGAGCAGTACTTC.

The rearrangement links TRBV7-2 to TRBJ2-2; 7 positions agree with TRBD1. Looked up from germline, CDR1 is SGHTA and CDR2 is FQGNSA. This CDR3 has 15 amino acids. Trimming took 4 bases from V and 10 from J; bases not matched to a gene: 12. The CDR3 DNA reads as TGTGCCAGCAGCTCCTATTACCTGGGACAGACGGAGCTGTTTTTT. Its protein is CASSSYYLGQTELFF. The variable domain in full, completed from reference TRBV7-2 and TRBJ2-2, reads GAGVSQSPSNKVTEKGKDVELRCDPISGHTALYWYRQSLGQGLEFLIYFQGNSAPDKSGLPSDRFSAERTGGSVSTLTIQRTQQEDSAVYLCASSSYYLGQTELFFGEGSRLTVL.

The rearrangement links TRBV28 to TRBJ1-2, with TRBD1 identical over 7 bases. CDR3 size: 14 residues. In germline, CDR1 is MDHEN, CDR2 SYDVKM. With V trimmed by 4 bases and J by 7 bases, 9 bases remained unmatched. Here the CDR3 reads CASSWVEGAVGYTF. The DNA for the CDR3 is TGTGCCAGCAGTTGGGTGGAGGGGGCTGTTGGCTACACCTTC.

V and J are TRBV7-9 and TRBJ2-4; the D gene is possibly TRBD1 (6 bases). CDR1 is SEHNR, CDR2 FQNEAQ, per germline (reference sequence). The CDR3 runs 13 residues. Trimming cost V 7 bases and J 0 bases, with 7 bases left between them. CDR3 in amino acids: CASNRVAKNIQYF. CDR3 nucleotide sequence: TGTGCCAGCAACAGGGTAGCCAAAAACATTCAGTACTTC.

The rearrangement joins TRBV30 to TRBJ1-2; weak D call: TRBD1 (5 bases). The CDR3 totals 13 residues. Germline V gene data show CDR1 as GTSNPN and CDR2 as SVGIG (reference sequence). Trimming left V 0 bases short and J 5 bases short, with 10 bases between. The CDR3 loop is CAWSVRSGYGYTF. In DNA, the CDR3 is TGTGCCTGGAGTGTACGGTCAGGGTATGGCTACACCTTC.

The rearrangement links TRBV27 to TRBJ1-1; D gene ambiguous. V was pared by 4 bases and J by 1 base, with 16 bases between. Germline CDR1 is MNHEY and CDR2 is SMNVEV (reference sequence). The CDR3 extends over 16 amino acids. The CDR3 spells CASSSRRWRENTEAFF. The CDR3, as DNA: TGTGCCAGCAGTTCCCGCCGGTGGAGGGAGAACACTGAAGCTTTCTTT.

This chain connects TRBV18 to TRBJ1-1; D unclear. Germline CDR1 reads KGHSH; CDR2 reads LQKENI. The CDR3 runs 14 residues. Trimming left V 0 bases short and J 1 base short, with 6 bases between. CDR3 coding DNA: TGTGCCAGCTCACCACCACTAAAGAACACTGAAGCTTTCTTT. Encoded protein: CASSPPLKNTEAFF.

Only a few counts were recorded for this clone. This chain uses TRBV29-1 with TRBJ1-3, with D unclear. There are 12 residues in the CDR3. Trimming pared 4 bases from V and 4 bases from J, leaving 8 bases between. The germline gives CDR1 SQVTM, CDR2 ANQGSEA. CDR3 DNA: TGCAGCGTTGGGCAGGCCGGAAACACCATATATTTT. Translation: CSVGQAGNTIYF. Full variable domain (outside the CDR3, taken from reference TRBV29-1 and TRBJ1-3): SAVISQKPSRDICQRGTSLTIQCQVDSQVTMMFWYRQQPGQSLTLIATANQGSEATYESGFVIDKFPISRPNLTFSTLTVSNMSPEDSSIYLCSVGQAGNTIYFGEGSWLTVV.

This clone showed up just once. The chain has TRBV5-5 and TRBJ2-7; TRBD1 aligns across 7 bases. Germline V CDR1 and CDR2: SGHKS, YYEKEE (reference sequence). The V and J ends lost 3 bases and 1 base, in that order; junction bases with no gene match: 4. The CDR3 consists of 14 residues. This CDR3 reads CASSSTGSSYEQYF. The CDR3 bases are TGTGCCAGCAGCTCGACAGGGTCTTCCTACGAGCAGTACTTC.

This clone was seen a handful of times. The chain uses TRBV18 and TRBJ2-2; TRBD1 might be the D (5 bases). This CDR3 contains 15 residues. Germline values: CDR1 KGHSH, CDR2 LQKENI. V was clipped by 3 bases and J by 1 base, with 9 bases between them. The CDR3 here is CASSPTTGNTGELFF. Written as DNA, the CDR3 is TGTGCCAGCTCACCGACAACAGGGAACACCGGGGAGCTGTTTTTT.

V and J are TRBV20-1 and TRBJ1-1; weak D call: TRBD1 (5 bases). The CDR3 has 11 amino acids. Germline CDR1 and CDR2: DFQATT and SNEGSKA (reference sequence). Deletions cut 4 bases from V and 3 bases from J, with 6 bases between. The CDR3 DNA reads as TGCAGTGCTACAGGGCACACTGAAGCTTTCTTT. It yields the protein CSATGHTEAFF.

This clone ranks as medium-sized. The chain couples TRBV2 to TRBJ2-1, with a tentative D call TRBD1 (6 bases). Germline V CDR1 and CDR2: SNHLY, FYNNEI. Trimming took off 2 bases at V and 6 bases at J, with 14 bases between the two ends. This CDR3 is 15 amino acids long. CDR3 sequence: CASSEPRGALNEQFF. CDR3 in DNA: TGTGCCAGCAGTGAACCCAGGGGAGCACTCAATGAGCAGTTCTTC.